This entry lists 18 T cell receptor beta chains sequenced from one sample in a study of blood T cell repertoires in COVID-19. The method was immunoSEQ multiplex PCR; TCRdb's version includes in-frame clones alone and lacks a portion of them. The sample lists about 66,000 clones; over 75% were seen once. Sequencing input: peripheral blood. Receptors were obtained from a human donor in a cohort sampled during active COVID-19.

The chain combines TRBV15 with TRBJ2-2, with D uncertain. The CDR3 runs 14 residues. V was pared by 3 bases and J by 5 bases, with 10 bases between. CDR1 and CDR2 from the germline V gene are LNHNV and YYDKDF (reference sequence). The CDR3 DNA is TGTGCCACCAGCAGCCGAAAAACTACCGGGGAGCTGTTTTTT. This gives the protein CATSSRKTTGELFF.

The V and J genes are TRBV29-1 and TRBJ2-7, with D possibly matching TRBD2 (6 bases). Trimming removed 6 bases at V and 7 bases at J, with 10 bases between. The CDR3 has 10 amino acids. Germline CDR1 SQVTM, CDR2 ANQGSEA. CDR3 protein: CSVGGPEQYF. The CDR3 coding sequence is TGCAGCGTCGGAGGGCCGGAGCAGTACTTC.

This chain joins TRBV4-1 and TRBJ1-1; the D gene is possibly TRBD1 (5 bases). Germline V gene lookup returns CDR1 MGHRA and CDR2 YSYEKL. V lost 4 bases and J lost 4, with 13 bases in between. This CDR3 is built from 14 residues. The chain's CDR3 is CASSRDLGGTEAFF. The CDR3 bases are TGCGCCAGCAGCCGGGACCTGGGGGGCACTGAAGCTTTCTTT.

This clone was observed a few times. The V call is TRBV5-1, the J call TRBJ2-1, with TRBD1 as a possible D gene (6 bases). CDR3 length: 15 residues. Germline assignment: CDR1 SGHRS and CDR2 YFSETQ. Trimming removed 4 bases from V and 5 bases from J, with 16 bases in between. CDR3: CASSHGQRTNNEQFF. As DNA, the CDR3 is TGCGCCAGCAGCCACGGACAGCGCACTAACAATGAGCAGTTCTTC.

This rearrangement joins TRBV10-3 to TRBJ2-7; weak D call: TRBD1 (5 bases). CDR1 is ENHRY, CDR2 SYGVKD, per germline. This CDR3 has 16 amino acids. Between the trimmed V and J ends, which lost 2 bases and 2 bases, there was a span of 16 bases. The CDR3 here is CAISEARTKPPYEQYF. The CDR3 DNA sequence: TGTGCCATCAGTGAGGCCAGGACAAAACCGCCCTACGAGCAGTACTTC.

The CDR3: CASSYSMGARGGQPQHF. The CDR3 DNA sequence: TGTGCCAGCAGTTACTCGATGGGAGCCCGCGGTGGTCAGCCCCAGCATTTT. The chain recombines TRBV6-2 or TRBV6-3 with TRBJ1-5, with unresolved D. This CDR3 spans 17 amino acids. Germline CDR1 reads MNHEY; CDR2 reads SVGEGT. Trimming removed 0 bases from V and 6 bases from J, with 18 bases in between.

This clone was found a few times. This chain uses TRBV19 with TRBJ2-5, with D perhaps TRBD1 (6 bases). Germline CDR1 and CDR2: LNHDA and SQIVND (reference sequence). This CDR3 has 14 amino acids. The V gene lost 8 bases and the J gene lost 1 base, with 14 bases spanning the gap. As DNA, the CDR3 is TGTGCCAGTCGCATAGGGGGAGCCCAAGAGACCCAGTACTTC. Its protein is CASRIGGAQETQYF.

The chain's CDR3 is CASSGDLQGGYEQYF. In DNA form, the CDR3 reads TGTGCCAGCAGCGGAGACCTACAGGGGGGCTACGAGCAGTACTTC. The V and J genes are TRBV9 and TRBJ2-7, with 8 bases identical to TRBD1. Germline lookup yields CDR1 SGDLS and CDR2 YYNGEE. V gave up 3 bases and J gave up 3 bases; unmatched junction bases: 8. The CDR3 is 15 amino acids.

V is TRBV5-1 and J is TRBJ1-2, with D uncertain. The V end was cut by 4 bases, the J end by 8 bases, with 12 bases between. Germline V gene data show CDR1 as SGHRS and CDR2 as YFSETQ. This CDR3 spans 12 amino acids. The CDR3 DNA reads as TGCGCCAGCAGCGAGTACCTCGAAGGCTACACCTTC. Protein sequence: CASSEYLEGYTF.

The CDR3 coding sequence is TGTGCCAGCAGTTCCTTCTTCCGCACACTGAACACTGAAGCTTTCTTT. Protein sequence: CASSSFFRTLNTEAFF. This chain connects TRBV5-4 to TRBJ1-1, with D uncertain. V was trimmed by 5 bases and J by 0 bases, leaving 17 bases between them. The CDR3 runs 16 residues. The germline gives CDR1 SGHNT, CDR2 YYREEE (reference sequence).

The genes are TRBV10-3 and TRBJ1-1; the match to TRBD1 covers 10 bases. This CDR3 spans 14 amino acids. The germline V gene has CDR1 ENHRY and CDR2 SYGVKD. V gave up 5 bases and J gave up 7 bases; unmatched junction bases: 7. The CDR3 bases are TGTGCCATCAGTCCGACAGGGGGCATCGGTGAAGCTTTCTTT. This codes for CAISPTGGIGEAFF.

The CDR3 protein is CASSQGSGTNTGELFF. CDR3 coding DNA: TGCGCCAGCAGCCAAGGGAGCGGAACGAACACCGGGGAGCTGTTTTTT. The V and J genes are TRBV5-1 and TRBJ2-2; tentative D call: TRBD2 (5 bases). V lost 4 bases and J 0 bases, leaving 13 bases between the germline ends. The CDR3 is made up of 16 amino acids. Germline values: CDR1 SGHRS, CDR2 YFSETQ.

The genes are TRBV28 and TRBJ1-5; maybe TRBD1 (6 bases). This CDR3 is 15 amino acids long. The V gene's germline CDR1 is MDHEN and CDR2 SYDVKM. V lost 7 bases and J lost 6, with 19 bases in between. CDR3 amino acids: CASTWGTGRGQPQHF. The CDR3 DNA follows: TGTGCCAGCACGTGGGGAACAGGGAGGGGTCAGCCCCAGCATTTT.

The count of this clone is one. The chain uses TRBV2 and TRBJ2-6; D might be TRBD1 (6 bases). Germline CDR1 SNHLY, CDR2 FYNNEI. The CDR3 sequence is 16 residues long. V lost 4 bases and J 0 bases, leaving 10 bases between the germline ends. The chain's CDR3 is CASSVGQSSGANVLTF. CDR3 DNA sequence: TGTGCCAGCAGTGTGGGACAAAGCTCTGGGGCCAACGTCCTGACTTTC.

The rearrangement joins TRBV19 to TRBJ1-1; D not certain. The CDR3 contains 14 residues. CDR1 is LNHDA, CDR2 SQIVND, per germline (reference sequence). Trimming removed 2 bases from V and 2 bases from J, with 9 bases in between. DNA for the CDR3: TGTGCCAGTAGTATATTGGGCTCTAACACTGAAGCTTTCTTT. It encodes CASSILGSNTEAFF.

The chain is built from TRBV7-2 and TRBJ2-7; D may be TRBD1 (6 bases). CDR1 SGHTA and CDR2 FQGNSA come from the germline V gene. The CDR3 has 15 residues. Trimming left V 3 bases short and J 3 bases short, with 15 bases between. The CDR3 here is CASSFEGDIYYEQYF. CDR3 DNA: TGTGCCAGCAGCTTTGAGGGGGATATTTACTACGAGCAGTACTTC.

This clone was observed a handful of times. The CDR3 here is CSAELWSEQFF. The CDR3 coding sequence is TGCAGTGCGGAGCTTTGGAGTGAGCAGTTCTTC. The V call is TRBV20-1, the J call TRBJ2-1; D is ambiguous. This CDR3 region has 11 residues. Trimming pared 6 bases from V and 9 bases from J, leaving 12 bases between. Germline V gene sequence: CDR1 DFQATT, CDR2 SNEGSKA (reference sequence).

This CDR3 is CASSTRLAGDETQYF. DNA for the CDR3: TGTGCCAGCAGCACGCGACTAGCGGGAGATGAGACCCAGTACTTC. The chain employs TRBV28 and TRBJ2-5, with 12 bases matching TRBD2. J gave up 5 bases and V 6 bases, and 7 bases lay outside the gene matches. This CDR3 region has 15 residues. The germline V gene encodes CDR1 MDHEN and CDR2 SYDVKM.